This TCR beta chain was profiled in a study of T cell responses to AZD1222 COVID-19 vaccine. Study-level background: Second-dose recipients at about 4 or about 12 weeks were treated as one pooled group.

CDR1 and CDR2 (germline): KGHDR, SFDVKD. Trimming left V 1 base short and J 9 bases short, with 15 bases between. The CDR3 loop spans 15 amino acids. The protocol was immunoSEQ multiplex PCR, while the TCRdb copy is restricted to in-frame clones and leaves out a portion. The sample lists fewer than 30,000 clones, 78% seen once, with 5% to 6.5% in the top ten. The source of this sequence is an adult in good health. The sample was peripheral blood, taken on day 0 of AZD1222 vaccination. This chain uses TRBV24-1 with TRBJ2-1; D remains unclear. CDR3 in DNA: TGTGCCACCAGTGATTTTCGGGCTAGTATAAGTGAGCAGTTCTTC. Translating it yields CATSDFRASISEQFF.